This TCR beta chain was documented in a study of CD8 T cells in Susac syndrome (dated by TCRdb to the late 2010s). In terms of the full investigation: The study used repertoire sequencing to test whether antigen drove CD8+ T cell activation and differentiation in Susac syndrome. Clonality of the CD8+ T cell repertoire was compared between around eleven healthy donors, around 14 Susac syndrome patients and some 15 multiple sclerosis patients. Here is what the overall study found, with its caveats: The study acknowledged that relatively few individuals were included in the TCR sequencing and HLA analysis.

With respect to this clonotype: Which antigen it targets is not known. Per-nucleotide qualities are absent, and no much larger clonotype sits a single base away.

RNA was extracted with the RNeasy kit and about 0.5 to 1 ug was reverse transcribed using random hexamers. TCR beta CDR3 regions were amplified with the immunoSEQ multiplex PCR assay covering 54 Vbeta and 13 Jbeta segments. PCR amplification bias was corrected by using a synthetic template baseline for primer optimization and computational correction. The study's processing was this. Reads were annotated to V, D and J genes per IMGT and analyzed with immunoSEQ Analyzer, keeping only productive sequences. Clonality was calculated as one minus the Shannon entropy normalized by log2 of the number of productive unique sequences. Public and private clones were assessed among the 100 most prevalent clones of each patient and control. Susac-specific clones were defined as absent from healthy and MS cohorts, about 1,000 published viral clones and other ImmuneACCESS disease sequences. Using fastp at Q25 and MiXCR, TCRdb reprocessed the public reads and kept productive beta chains. Identical CDR3 protein sequences are pooled into one entry, listed with their most common genes and DNA. Here the V and J calls rest on TCRdb's processing, not on the authors' analysis. Present in this sample are 250,000 to 300,000 distinct CDR3 sequences, about 88% of which were seen just once. The biggest ten clones account for about 0.11% of the sample.

Peripheral blood CD8+ and CD4+ T cells from healthy donors, Susac syndrome patients and multiple sclerosis patients were profiled using high-throughput TCR beta sequencing. The multiple sclerosis controls were treatment-naive patients who had stable or active relapsing-remitting disease and met the revised McDonald criteria. Bulk CD8+ and CD4+ T cells were purified magnetically by negative isolation, whereas CD8+ TEMRA cells were enriched by FACS. Blood was drawn into EDTA tubes, processed within 24 hours, and PBMCs were isolated by density gradient centrifugation. PBMCs destined for TCR sequencing were cryopreserved in liquid nitrogen and later thawed in a 37 °C water bath. A purity of at least 90% was achieved for sorted or isolated CD4+, CD8+ and CD8+ TEMRA cells. From a lookup of the germline V gene, CDR1 and CDR2 are MNHEY and SVGEGT. The junction carries 8 bases between V and J, which are trimmed by 5 bases and 3 bases respectively. From cysteine to phenylalanine, the CDR3 is 13 amino acids long. Left in the record is the CDR3 DNA by itself, 39 bases read in frame from the first base.

This TCR came from a human donor with multiple sclerosis. The rearrangement combines TRBV6-2 or TRBV6-3 with TRBJ2-1, with an unclear D gene assignment. Material: CD8+ T cells from PBMCs. The nucleotides are TGTGCCAGCAGTAGGACCAGCTACAATGAGCAGTTCTTC. Its coded protein is CASSRTSYNEQFF.